This paragraph covers one TCR beta chain sequence. The antigen is undetermined. TCRdb keeps only in-frame clones here, not all; method: immunoSEQ multiplex PCR. The data show about 2.2 million clones, with 93% seen just once and around 1.8% held by the top ten. Naive CD8 cells comprised CD45RO-negative, CCR7-positively selected cells, excluding terminally differentiated effector memory CD45RA+ cells. The data originate from a study of shared clonotypes between healthy human individuals. Study conclusions and caveats: Large depth notwithstanding, sorted-subset sequencing proved incomplete by rarefaction.

The CDR3 totals 14 residues. The germline CDR1 and CDR2 sequences are SGDLS and YYNGEE. V was shortened by 3 bases and J by 3 bases, with 13 bases between the two germline ends. The TCR sequence derives from a young man in good health. Some clones in this sample may be carry-over from other donors' samples. The rearrangement uses TRBV9 and TRBJ2-7; D gene ambiguous. Specimen: naive CD8+ T cells from PBMCs. The chain's CDR3 is CASSAEADVYEQYF. CDR3 nucleotides: TGTGCCAGCAGCGCTGAAGCCGACGTCTACGAGCAGTACTTC.